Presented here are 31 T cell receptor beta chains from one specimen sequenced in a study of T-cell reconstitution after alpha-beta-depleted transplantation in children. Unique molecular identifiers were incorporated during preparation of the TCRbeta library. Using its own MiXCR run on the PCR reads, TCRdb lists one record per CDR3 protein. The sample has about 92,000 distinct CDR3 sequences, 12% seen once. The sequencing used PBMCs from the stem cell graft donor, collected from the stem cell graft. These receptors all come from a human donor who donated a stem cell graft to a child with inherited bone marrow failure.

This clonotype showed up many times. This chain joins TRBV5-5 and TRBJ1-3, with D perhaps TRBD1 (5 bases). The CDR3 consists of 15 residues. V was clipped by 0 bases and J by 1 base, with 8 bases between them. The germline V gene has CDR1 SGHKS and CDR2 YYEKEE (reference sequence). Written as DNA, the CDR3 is TGTGCCAGCAGCTTGGCAGGGTTTTCTGGAAACACCATATATTTT. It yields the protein CASSLAGFSGNTIYF.

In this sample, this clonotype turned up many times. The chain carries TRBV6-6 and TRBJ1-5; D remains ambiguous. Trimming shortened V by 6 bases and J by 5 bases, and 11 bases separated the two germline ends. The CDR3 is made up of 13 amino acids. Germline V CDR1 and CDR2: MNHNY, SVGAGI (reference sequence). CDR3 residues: CASSLWEDQPQHF. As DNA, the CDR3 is TGTGCCAGCAGCCTATGGGAAGATCAGCCCCAGCATTTT.

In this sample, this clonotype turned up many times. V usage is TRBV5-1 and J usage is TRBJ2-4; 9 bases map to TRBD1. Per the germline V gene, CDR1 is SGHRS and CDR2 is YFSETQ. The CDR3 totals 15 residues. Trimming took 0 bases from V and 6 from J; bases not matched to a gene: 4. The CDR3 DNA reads TGCGCCAGCAGCTTGGCCGGGACAGGGATAAACATTCAGTACTTC. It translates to CASSLAGTGINIQYF.

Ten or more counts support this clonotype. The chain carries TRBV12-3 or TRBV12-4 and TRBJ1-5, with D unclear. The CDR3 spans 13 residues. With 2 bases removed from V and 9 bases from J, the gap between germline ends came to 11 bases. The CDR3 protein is CASSLNHDLPQHF. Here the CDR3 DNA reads TGTGCCAGCAGTTTAAATCACGACCTGCCCCAGCATTTT.

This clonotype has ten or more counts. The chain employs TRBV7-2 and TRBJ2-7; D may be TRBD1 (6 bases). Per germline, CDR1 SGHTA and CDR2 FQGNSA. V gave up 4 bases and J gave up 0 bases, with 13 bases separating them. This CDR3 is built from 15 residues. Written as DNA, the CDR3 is TGTGCCAGCAGCTCGGACGACAGGAGCTCCTACGAGCAGTACTTC. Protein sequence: CASSSDDRSSYEQYF.

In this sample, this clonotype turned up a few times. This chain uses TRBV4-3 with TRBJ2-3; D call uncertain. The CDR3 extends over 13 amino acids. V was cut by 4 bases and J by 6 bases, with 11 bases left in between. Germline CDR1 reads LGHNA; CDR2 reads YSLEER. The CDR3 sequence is CASSPAKGDTQYF. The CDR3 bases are TGCGCCAGCAGCCCGGCCAAAGGGGATACGCAGTATTTT.

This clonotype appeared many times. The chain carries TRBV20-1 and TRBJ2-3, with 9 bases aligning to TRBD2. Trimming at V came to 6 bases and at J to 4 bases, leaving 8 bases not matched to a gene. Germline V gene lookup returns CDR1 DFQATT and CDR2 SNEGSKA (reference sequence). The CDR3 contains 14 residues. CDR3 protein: CSAEDSGGADTQYF. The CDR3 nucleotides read TGCAGTGCCGAGGATAGCGGGGGCGCAGATACGCAGTATTTT.

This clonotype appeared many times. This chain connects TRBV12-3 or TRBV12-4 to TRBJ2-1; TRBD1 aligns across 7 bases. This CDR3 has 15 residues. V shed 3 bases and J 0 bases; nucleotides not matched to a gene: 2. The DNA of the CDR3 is TGTGCCAGCAGTTTGACAGGGAGCTCCTACAATGAGCAGTTCTTC. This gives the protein CASSLTGSSYNEQFF.

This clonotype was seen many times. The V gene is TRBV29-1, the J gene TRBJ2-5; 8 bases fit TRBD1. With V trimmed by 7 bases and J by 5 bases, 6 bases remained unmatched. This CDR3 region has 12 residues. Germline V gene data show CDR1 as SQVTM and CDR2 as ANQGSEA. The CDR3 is CSAAGGAETQYF. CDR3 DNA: TGCAGCGCTGCAGGGGGCGCGGAGACCCAGTACTTC.

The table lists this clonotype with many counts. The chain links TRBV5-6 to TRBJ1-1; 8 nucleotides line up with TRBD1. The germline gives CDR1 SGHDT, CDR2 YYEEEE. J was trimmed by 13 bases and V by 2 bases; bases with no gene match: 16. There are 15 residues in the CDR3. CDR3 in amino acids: CASSFQDREGYKLFF. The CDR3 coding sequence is TGTGCCAGCAGCTTCCAGGACAGGGAGGGATACAAGCTTTTCTTT.

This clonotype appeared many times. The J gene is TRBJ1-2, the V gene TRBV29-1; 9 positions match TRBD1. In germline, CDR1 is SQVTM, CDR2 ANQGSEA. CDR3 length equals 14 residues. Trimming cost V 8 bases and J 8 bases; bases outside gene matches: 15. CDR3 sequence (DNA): TGCAGCTATACTTCGACAGGGGGGAGTAAAGGCTACACCTTC. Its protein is CSYTSTGGSKGYTF.

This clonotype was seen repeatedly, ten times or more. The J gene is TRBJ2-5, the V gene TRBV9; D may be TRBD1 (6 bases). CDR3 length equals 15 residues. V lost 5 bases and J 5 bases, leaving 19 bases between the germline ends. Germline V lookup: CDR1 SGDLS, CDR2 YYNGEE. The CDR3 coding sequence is TGTGCCAGCAGTTCCCAGGGGCTGGAGTGGGAGACCCAGTACTTC. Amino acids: CASSSQGLEWETQYF. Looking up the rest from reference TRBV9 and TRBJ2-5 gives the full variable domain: DSGVTQTPKHLITATGQRVTLRCSPRSGDLSVYWYQQSLDQGLQFLIQYYNGEERAKGNILERFSAQQFPDLHSELNLSSLELGDSALYFCASSSQGLEWETQYFGPGTRLLVL.

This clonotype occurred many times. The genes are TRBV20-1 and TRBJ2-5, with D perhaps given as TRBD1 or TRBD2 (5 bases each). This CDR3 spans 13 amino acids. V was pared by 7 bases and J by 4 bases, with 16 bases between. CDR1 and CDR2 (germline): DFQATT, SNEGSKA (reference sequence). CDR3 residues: CSVITGTPETQYF. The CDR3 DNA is TGCAGTGTAATAACGGGGACCCCAGAGACCCAGTACTTC.

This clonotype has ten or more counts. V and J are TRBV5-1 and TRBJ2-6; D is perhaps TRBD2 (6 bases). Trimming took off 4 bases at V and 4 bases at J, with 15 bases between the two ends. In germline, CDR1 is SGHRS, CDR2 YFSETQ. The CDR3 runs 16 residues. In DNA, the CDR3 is TGCGCCAGCAGCCCCCCGCTAGCGACCGGGGCCAACGTCCTGACTTTC. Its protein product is CASSPPLATGANVLTF.

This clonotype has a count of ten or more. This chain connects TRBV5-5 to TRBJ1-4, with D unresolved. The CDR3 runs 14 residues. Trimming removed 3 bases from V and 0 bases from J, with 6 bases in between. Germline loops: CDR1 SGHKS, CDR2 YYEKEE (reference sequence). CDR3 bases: TGTGCCAGCAGCTGGACTTCAACTAATGAAAAACTGTTTTTT. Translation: CASSWTSTNEKLFF.

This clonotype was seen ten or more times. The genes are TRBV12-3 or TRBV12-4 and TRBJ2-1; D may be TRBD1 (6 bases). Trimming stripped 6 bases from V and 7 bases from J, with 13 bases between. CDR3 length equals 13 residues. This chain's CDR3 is CASSPGQPNEQFF. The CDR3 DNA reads TGTGCCAGCAGCCCCGGACAGCCTAATGAGCAGTTCTTC.

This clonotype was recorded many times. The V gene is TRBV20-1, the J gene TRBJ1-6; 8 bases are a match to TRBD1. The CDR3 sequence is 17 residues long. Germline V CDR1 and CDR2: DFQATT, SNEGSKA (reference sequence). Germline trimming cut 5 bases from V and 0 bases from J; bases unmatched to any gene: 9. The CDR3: CSAGWTGLSSYNSPLHF. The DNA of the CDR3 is TGCAGTGCTGGATGGACAGGGCTGAGCTCCTATAATTCACCCCTCCACTTT.

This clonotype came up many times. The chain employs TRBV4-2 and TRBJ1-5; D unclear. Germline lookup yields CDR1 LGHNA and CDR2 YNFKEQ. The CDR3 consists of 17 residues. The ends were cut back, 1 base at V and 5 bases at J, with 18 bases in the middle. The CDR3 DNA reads TGTGCCAGCAGCCAAGTCGGAGGCTCTAGAAAGGATCAGCCCCAGCATTTT. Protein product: CASSQVGGSRKDQPQHF.

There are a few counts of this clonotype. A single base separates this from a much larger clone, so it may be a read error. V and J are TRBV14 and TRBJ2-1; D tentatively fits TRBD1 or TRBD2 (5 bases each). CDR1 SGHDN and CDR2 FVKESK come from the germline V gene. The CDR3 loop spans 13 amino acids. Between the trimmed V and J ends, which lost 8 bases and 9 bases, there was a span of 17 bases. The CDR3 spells CASSPGPGIEQFF. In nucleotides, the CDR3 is TGTGCCAGCTCGCCGGGACCAGGTATTGAGCAGTTCTTC.

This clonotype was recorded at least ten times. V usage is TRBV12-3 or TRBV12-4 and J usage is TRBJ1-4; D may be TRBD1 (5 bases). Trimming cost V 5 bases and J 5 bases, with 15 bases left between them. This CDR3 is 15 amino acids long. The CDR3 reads CASSPVGTGNEKLFF. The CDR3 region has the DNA TGTGCCAGCAGTCCAGTAGGGACGGGGAATGAAAAACTGTTTTTT.

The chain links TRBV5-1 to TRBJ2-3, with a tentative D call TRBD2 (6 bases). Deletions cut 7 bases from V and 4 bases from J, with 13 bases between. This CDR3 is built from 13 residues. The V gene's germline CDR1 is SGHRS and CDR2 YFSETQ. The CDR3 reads CASRGSPPDTQYF. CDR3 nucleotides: TGCGCCAGCCGGGGGAGCCCCCCAGATACGCAGTATTTT. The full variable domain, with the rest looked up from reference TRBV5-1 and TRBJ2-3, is KAGVTQTPRYLIKTRGQQVTLSCSPISGHRSVSWYQQTPGQGLQFLFEYFSETQRNKGNFPGRFSGRQFSNSRSEMNVSTLELGDSALYLCASRGSPPDTQYFGPGTRLTVL.

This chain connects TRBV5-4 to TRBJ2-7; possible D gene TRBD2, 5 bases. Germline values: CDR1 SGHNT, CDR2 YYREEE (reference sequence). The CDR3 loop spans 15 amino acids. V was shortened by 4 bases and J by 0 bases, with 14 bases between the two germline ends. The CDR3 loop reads CASSPKDSLSYEQYF. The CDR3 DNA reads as TGTGCCAGCAGCCCCAAGGACTCGCTCTCCTACGAGCAGTACTTC.

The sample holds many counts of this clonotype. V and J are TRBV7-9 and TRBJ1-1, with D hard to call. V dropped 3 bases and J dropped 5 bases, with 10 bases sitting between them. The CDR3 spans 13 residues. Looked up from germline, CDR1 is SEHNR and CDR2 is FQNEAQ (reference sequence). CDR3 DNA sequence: TGTGCCAGCAGCTTTAAGGGCCGGACTGAAGCTTTCTTT. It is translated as CASSFKGRTEAFF.

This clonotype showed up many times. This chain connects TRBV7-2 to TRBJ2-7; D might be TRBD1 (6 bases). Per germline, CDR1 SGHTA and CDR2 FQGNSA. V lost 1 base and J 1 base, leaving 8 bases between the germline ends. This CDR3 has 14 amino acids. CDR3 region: CASSLGGGSYEQYF. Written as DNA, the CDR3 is TGTGCCAGCAGCTTAGGAGGGGGATCCTACGAGCAGTACTTC.

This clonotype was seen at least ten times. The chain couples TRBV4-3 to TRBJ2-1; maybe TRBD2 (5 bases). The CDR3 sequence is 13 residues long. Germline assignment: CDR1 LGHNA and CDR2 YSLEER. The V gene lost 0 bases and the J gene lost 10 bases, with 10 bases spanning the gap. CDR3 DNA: TGCGCCAGCAGCCAAGATCGAGCGGCGGAGCAGTTCTTC. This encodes CASSQDRAAEQFF.

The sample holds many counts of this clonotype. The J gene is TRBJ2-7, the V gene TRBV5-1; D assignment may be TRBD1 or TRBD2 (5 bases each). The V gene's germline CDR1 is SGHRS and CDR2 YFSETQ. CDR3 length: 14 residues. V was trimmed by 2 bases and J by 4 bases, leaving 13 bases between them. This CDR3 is CASSFRDGLYEQYF. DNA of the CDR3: TGCGCCAGCAGCTTCCGGGACGGCCTATACGAGCAGTACTTC.

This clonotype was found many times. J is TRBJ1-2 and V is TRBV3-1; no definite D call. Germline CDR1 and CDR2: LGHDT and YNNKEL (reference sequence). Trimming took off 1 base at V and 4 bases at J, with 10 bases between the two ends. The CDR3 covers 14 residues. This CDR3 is CASSQGSGLYGYTF. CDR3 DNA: TGTGCCAGCAGCCAAGGTTCGGGCCTCTATGGCTACACCTTC. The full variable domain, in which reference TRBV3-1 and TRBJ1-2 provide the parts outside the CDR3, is DTAVSQTPKYLVTQMGNDKSIKCEQNLGHDTMYWYKQDSKKFLKIMFSYNNKELIINETVPNRFSPKSPDKAHLNLHINSLELGDSAVYFCASSQGSGLYGYTFGSGTRLTVV.

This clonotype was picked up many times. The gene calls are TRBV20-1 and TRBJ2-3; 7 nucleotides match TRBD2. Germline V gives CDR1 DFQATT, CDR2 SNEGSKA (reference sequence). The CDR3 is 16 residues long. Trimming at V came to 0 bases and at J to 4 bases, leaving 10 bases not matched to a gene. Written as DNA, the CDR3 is TGCAGTGCTAGAGATCACCTAGCGGCCGACCCAGATACGCAGTATTTT. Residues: CSARDHLAADPDTQYF.

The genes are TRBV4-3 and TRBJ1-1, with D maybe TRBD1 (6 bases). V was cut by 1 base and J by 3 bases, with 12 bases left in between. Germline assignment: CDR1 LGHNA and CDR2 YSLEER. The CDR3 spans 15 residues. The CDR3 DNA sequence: TGCGCCAGCAGCCAAGTGTACAGGGAGGACACTGAAGCTTTCTTT. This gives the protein CASSQVYREDTEAFF.

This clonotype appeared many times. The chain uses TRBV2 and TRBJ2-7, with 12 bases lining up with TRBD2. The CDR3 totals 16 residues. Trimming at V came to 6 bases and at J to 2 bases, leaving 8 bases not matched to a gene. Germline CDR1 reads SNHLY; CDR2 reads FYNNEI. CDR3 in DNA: TGTGCCAGCAGGTCGACTAGCGGGAGTCCTACCTACGAGCAGTACTTC. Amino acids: CASRSTSGSPTYEQYF.

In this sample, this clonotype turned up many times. The chain's CDR3 is CATSDLWQQYF. The DNA for the CDR3 is TGTGCCACCAGTGATTTGTGGCAGCAGTATTTT. The chain employs TRBV24-1 and TRBJ2-3, with D unresolved. Germline lookup yields CDR1 KGHDR and CDR2 SFDVKD. Trimming left V 0 bases short and J 11 bases short, with 5 bases between. This CDR3 comprises 11 residues.